This T cell receptor (beta chain) was obtained from a study of T cells after yellow fever vaccination. About the study: Fractions with few cells were prepared using SMART-Seq v4 Ultra Low Input.

TCRdb called the 5' RACE reads again in MiXCR, with one record for every CDR3 protein. This table holds about 350,000 distinct CDR3 sequences, approximately 8% found once. With respect to this clonotype: Antigen specificity is unknown.

Study-wide results and limits: Peak timing came faster in the weaker secondary response, day 5 versus 15. CD4 and CD8 compartments shared a small share of clonotypes, likely from convergent recombination.

The V gene's germline CDR1 is LGHDT and CDR2 YNNKEL (reference sequence). This CDR3 contains 13 residues. Between the trimmed V and J ends, which lost 7 bases and 9 bases, there was a span of 16 bases. This specimen was PBMCs, taken about 49 days after the first yellow fever vaccination. The V call is TRBV3-1, the J call TRBJ2-1; a weak D match, TRBD2 (5 bases). The clonotype comes from a man between 18 and 35 years old who received the YFV17D yellow fever vaccine. DNA of the CDR3: TGTGCCAGCACCGCCAAGGTCCGGGGTGAGCAGTTCTTC. This encodes CASTAKVRGEQFF.